This T cell receptor beta chain was identified during a study of blood T cell repertoires in COVID-19. About the research overall: Samples taken during acute and convalescent COVID-19 were collected in the United States, Italy and Spain.

The ends lost 1 base at V and 8 bases at J; junction bases unmatched: 5. CDR1 GTSNPN and CDR2 SVGIG come from the germline V gene (reference sequence). The CDR3 runs 13 residues. Profiling relied on immunoSEQ multiplex PCR, and the TCRdb table lists in-frame clones only, not all of them. Of around 130,000 clones detected, about 87% appear once; the ten largest clones hold roughly 2.5%. Only a few counts were recorded for this clone. This sequence was found in a human donor with COVID-19, enrolled during active disease. The donor label of this sample is uncertain. The chain combines TRBV30 with TRBJ1-5, with 7 bases aligning to TRBD1. Sequencing was carried out using peripheral blood. The CDR3 region is CAWSGAGGEPQHF. CDR3 DNA: TGTGCCTGGAGTGGGGCAGGGGGTGAGCCCCAGCATTTT. Supplemented by reference TRBV30 and TRBJ1-5, the full variable domain reads SQTIHQWPATLVQPVGSPLSLECTVEGTSNPNLYWYRQAAGRGLQLLFYSVGIGQISSEVPQNLSASRPQDRQFILSSKKLLLSDSGFYLCAWSGAGGEPQHFGDGTRLSIL.